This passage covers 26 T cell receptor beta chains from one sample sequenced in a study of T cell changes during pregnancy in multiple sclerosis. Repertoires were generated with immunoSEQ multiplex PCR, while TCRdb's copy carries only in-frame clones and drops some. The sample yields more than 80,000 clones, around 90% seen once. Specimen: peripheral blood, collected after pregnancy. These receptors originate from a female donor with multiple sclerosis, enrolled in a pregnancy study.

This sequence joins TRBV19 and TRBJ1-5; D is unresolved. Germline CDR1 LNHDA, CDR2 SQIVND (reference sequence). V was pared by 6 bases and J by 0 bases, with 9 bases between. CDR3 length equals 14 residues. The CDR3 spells CASSGSYSNQPQHF. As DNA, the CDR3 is TGTGCCAGTAGCGGGTCCTATAGCAATCAGCCCCAGCATTTT.

CDR3 protein: CASSYQGLGNSPLHF. Written as DNA, the CDR3 is TGTGCCAGCAGTTACCAGGGGTTAGGTAATTCACCCCTCCACTTT. The chain employs TRBV6-5 and TRBJ1-6; D is possibly TRBD1 (6 bases). Germline V CDR1 and CDR2: MNHEY, SVGAGI. The V gene lost 2 bases and the J gene lost 6 bases, with 11 bases spanning the gap. This CDR3 region has 15 residues.

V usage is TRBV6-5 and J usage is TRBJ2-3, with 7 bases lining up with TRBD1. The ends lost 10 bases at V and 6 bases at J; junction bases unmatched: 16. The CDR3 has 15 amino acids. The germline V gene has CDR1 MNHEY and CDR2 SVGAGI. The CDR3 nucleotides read TGTGCCACCACGAAGGACAGGCTTCCGGGGGATACGCAGTATTTT. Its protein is CATTKDRLPGDTQYF.

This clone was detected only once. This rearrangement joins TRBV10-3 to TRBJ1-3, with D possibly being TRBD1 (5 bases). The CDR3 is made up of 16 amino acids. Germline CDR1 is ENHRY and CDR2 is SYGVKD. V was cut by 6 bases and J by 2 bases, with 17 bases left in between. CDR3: CAISMGGGYPGNTIYF. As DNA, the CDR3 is TGTGCCATCAGCATGGGGGGGGGTTATCCTGGAAACACCATATATTTT.

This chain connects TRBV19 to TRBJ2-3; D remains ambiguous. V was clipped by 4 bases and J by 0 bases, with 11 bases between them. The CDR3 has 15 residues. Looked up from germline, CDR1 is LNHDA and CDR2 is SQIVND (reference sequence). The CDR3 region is CASSKELESTDTQYF. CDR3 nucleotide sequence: TGTGCCAGTAGTAAAGAGCTAGAGAGCACAGATACGCAGTATTTT.

CDR3 nucleotides: TGTGCCAGCAGCTTCGGGCTAGCGGGAACTGAGCAGTTCTTC. It is translated as CASSFGLAGTEQFF. V gene TRBV7-9 combines with J gene TRBJ2-1, with 9 bases identical to TRBD2. V shed 3 bases, J shed 9 bases, and the junction held 6 bases outside the gene matches. CDR3 length: 14 residues. Germline V CDR1 and CDR2: SEHNR, FQNEAQ (reference sequence).

The CDR3 DNA reads as TGTGCCAGCAGTCAGGACAAGGGAGGTGAAGCTTTCTTT. Its protein is CASSQDKGGEAFF. The chain couples TRBV6-5 to TRBJ1-1, with D possibly being TRBD1 (5 bases). The CDR3 contains 13 residues. Germline loops: CDR1 MNHEY, CDR2 SVGAGI. Trimming removed 5 bases from V and 7 bases from J, with 14 bases in between.

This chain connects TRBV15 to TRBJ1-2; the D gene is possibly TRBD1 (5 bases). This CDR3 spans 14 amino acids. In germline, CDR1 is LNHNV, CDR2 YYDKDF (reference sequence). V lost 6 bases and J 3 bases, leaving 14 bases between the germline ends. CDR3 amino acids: CATRRPGGDYGYTF. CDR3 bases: TGTGCCACCAGACGTCCTGGAGGGGACTATGGCTACACCTTC.

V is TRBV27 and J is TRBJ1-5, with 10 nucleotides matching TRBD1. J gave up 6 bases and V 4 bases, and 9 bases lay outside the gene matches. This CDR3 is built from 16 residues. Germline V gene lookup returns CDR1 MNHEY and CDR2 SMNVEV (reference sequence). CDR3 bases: TGTGCCAGCAGTTCGCGGGACAGGGGTTCAGTTCAGCCCCAGCATTTT. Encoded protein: CASSSRDRGSVQPQHF.

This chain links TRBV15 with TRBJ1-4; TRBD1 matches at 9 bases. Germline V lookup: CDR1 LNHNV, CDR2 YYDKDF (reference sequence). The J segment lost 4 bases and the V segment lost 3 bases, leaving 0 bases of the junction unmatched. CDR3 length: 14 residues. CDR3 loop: CATSRGQGNEKLFF. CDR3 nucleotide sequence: TGTGCCACCAGCAGGGGACAGGGTAATGAAAAACTGTTTTTT.

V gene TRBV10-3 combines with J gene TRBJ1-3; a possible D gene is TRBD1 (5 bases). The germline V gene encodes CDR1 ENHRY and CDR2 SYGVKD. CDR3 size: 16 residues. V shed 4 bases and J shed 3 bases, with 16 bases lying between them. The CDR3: CAISGDGGLRGNTIYF. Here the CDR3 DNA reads TGTGCCATCAGTGGGGACGGGGGTCTTCGTGGAAACACCATATATTTT.

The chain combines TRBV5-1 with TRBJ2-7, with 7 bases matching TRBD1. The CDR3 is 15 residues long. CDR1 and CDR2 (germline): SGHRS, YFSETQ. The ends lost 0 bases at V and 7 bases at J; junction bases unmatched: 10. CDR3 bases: TGCGCCAGCAGCTTGGTTGGAGAGGGGGCTGGTGAGCAGTACTTC. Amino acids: CASSLVGEGAGEQYF.

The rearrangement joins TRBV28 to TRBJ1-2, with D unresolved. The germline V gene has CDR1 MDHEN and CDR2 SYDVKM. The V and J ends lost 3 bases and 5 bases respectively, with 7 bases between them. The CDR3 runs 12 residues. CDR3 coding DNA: TGTGCCAGCAGTTTCGACATATATGGCTACACCTTC. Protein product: CASSFDIYGYTF.

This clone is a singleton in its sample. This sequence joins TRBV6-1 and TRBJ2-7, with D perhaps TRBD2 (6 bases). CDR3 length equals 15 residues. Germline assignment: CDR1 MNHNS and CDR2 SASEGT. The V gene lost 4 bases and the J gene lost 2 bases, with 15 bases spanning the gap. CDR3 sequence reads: CASSAAGTGAYEQYF. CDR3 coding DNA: TGTGCCAGCAGTGCCGCCGGGACGGGGGCCTACGAGCAGTACTTC.

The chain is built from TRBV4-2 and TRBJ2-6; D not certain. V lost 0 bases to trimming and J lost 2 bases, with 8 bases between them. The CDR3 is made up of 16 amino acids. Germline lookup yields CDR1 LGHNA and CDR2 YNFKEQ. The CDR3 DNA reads TGTGCCAGCAGCCAAGATGGAGCTGCTGGGGCCAACGTCCTGACTTTC. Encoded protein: CASSQDGAAGANVLTF.

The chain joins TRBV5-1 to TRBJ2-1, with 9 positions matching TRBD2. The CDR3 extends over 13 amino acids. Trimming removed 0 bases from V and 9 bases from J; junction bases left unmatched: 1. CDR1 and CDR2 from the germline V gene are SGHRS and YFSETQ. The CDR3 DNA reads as TGCGCCAGCAGCTTGGTAGCGGGGGCTGAGCAGTTCTTC. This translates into CASSLVAGAEQFF.

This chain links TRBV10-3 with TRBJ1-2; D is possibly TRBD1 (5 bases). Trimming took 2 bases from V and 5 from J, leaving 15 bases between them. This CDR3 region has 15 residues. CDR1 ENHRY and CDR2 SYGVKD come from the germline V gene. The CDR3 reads CAISETTGGRYGYTF. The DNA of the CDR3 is TGTGCCATCAGTGAGACCACAGGCGGACGGTATGGCTACACCTTC.

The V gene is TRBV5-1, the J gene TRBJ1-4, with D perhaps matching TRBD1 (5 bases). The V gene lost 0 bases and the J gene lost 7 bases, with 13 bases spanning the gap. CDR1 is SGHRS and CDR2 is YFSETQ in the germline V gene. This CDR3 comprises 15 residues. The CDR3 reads CASSLDSQGSEKLFF. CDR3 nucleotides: TGCGCCAGCAGCTTGGATTCCCAGGGTAGTGAAAAACTGTTTTTT.

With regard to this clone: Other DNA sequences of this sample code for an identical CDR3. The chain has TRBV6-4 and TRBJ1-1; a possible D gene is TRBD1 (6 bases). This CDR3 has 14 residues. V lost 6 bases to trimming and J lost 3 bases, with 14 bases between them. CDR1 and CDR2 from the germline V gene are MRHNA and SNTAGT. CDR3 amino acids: CASRETGRDTEAFF. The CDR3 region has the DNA TGTGCCAGCAGAGAAACAGGGAGGGACACTGAAGCTTTCTTT.

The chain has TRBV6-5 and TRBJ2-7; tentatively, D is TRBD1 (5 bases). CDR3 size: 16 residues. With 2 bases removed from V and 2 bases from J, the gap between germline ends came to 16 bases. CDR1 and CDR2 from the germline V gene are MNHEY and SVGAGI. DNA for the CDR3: TGTGCCAGCAGTTACCTAAGAGGTCAGGGTGCCTACGAGCAGTACTTC. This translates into CASSYLRGQGAYEQYF.

The CDR3 protein is CASSSSGSFSDTQYF. The CDR3 DNA sequence: TGTGCCAGCAGCTCTAGCGGGAGTTTTTCGGATACGCAGTATTTT. The chain joins TRBV7-2 to TRBJ2-3; TRBD2 agrees at 10 bases. Trimming at V came to 4 bases and at J to 6 bases, leaving 7 bases not matched to a gene. Germline V gene sequence: CDR1 SGHTA, CDR2 FQGNSA. CDR3 length equals 15 residues. The variable domain in full, completed from reference TRBV7-2 and TRBJ2-3, reads GAGVSQSPSNKVTEKGKDVELRCDPISGHTALYWYRQSLGQGLEFLIYFQGNSAPDKSGLPSDRFSAERTGGSVSTLTIQRTQQEDSAVYLCASSSSGSFSDTQYFGPGTRLTVL.

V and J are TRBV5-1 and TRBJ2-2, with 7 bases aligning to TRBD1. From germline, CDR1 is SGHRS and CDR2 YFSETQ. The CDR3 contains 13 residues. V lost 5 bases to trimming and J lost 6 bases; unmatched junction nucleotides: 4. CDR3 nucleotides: TGCGCCAGCAGTTCAGGGGGATCCGGGGAGCTGTTTTTT. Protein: CASSSGGSGELFF.

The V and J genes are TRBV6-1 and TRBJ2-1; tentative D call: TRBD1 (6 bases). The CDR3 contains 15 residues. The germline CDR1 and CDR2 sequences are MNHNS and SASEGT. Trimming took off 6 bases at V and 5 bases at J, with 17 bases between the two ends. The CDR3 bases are TGTGCCAGCAGCGCCACCCTGGACAGAAACAATGAGCAGTTCTTC. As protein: CASSATLDRNNEQFF.

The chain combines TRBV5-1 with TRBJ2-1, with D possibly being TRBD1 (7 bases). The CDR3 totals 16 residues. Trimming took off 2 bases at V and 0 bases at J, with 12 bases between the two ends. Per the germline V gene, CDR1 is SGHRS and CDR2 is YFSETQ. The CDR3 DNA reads TGCGCCAGCAGCTTAACGGGGGACAGCTCCTACAATGAGCAGTTCTTC. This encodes CASSLTGDSSYNEQFF.

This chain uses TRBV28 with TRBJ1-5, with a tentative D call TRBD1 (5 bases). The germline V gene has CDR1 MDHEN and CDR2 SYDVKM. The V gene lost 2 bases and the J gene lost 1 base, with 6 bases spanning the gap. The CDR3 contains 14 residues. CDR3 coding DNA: TGTGCCAGCAGTTTAGGGGGGAGCAATCAGCCCCAGCATTTT. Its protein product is CASSLGGSNQPQHF.

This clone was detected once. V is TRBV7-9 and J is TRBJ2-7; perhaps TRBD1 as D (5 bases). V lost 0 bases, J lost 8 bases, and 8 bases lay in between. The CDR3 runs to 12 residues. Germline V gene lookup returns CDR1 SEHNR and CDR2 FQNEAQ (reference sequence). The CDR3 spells CASSLAGAKQYF. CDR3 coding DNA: TGTGCCAGCAGCTTAGCAGGGGCCAAGCAGTACTTC.